Sequencing of this T cell receptor (beta chain) was carried out in a study of T-cell reconstitution after alpha-beta-depleted transplantation in children. Study-wide findings and caveats: T-cell counts and diversity were attributed mostly to newly produced T cells one year after transplant.

The CDR3 has 13 amino acids. Germline-derived CDR1 and CDR2 are KGHSH and LQKENI. Trimming took 6 bases from V and 4 from J, leaving 10 bases between them. Points on this clonotype: Its antigen remains unidentified.

TCRbeta library preparation incorporated unique molecular identifiers. TCRdb fed the PCR reads into MiXCR, producing one record per CDR3 protein. The top ten clones hold approximately 9.6% of a sample with some 300,000 distinct CDR3 sequences, roughly 7.8% of them seen once. This specimen consisted of peripheral blood, obtained 360 days after TCRalphabeta/CD19-depleted stem cell transplant. The sequence was obtained from a female patient aged 2 to 10 who had a stem cell transplant for Fanconi anemia, so the T cells may come from the graft donor. The chain carries TRBV18 and TRBJ1-3; D unresolved. The DNA for the CDR3 is TGTGCCAGCTCTCGGACTAACGGAAACACCATATATTTT. Translated, it gives CASSRTNGNTIYF.